Given below is one TCR beta chain in context. Assay: immunoSEQ multiplex PCR; the TCRdb copy retains only in-frame clones and omits some. The sample lists more than 100,000 clones; under 90% were seen once. This entry is derived from a study of blood T cell repertoires in COVID-19. Study in general: From T cells, B-cell-depleted T cells, or PBMCs came the material, which was cDNA or gDNA.

Germline-derived CDR1 and CDR2 are MNHEY and SVGEGT. Trimming stripped 0 bases from V and 1 base from J, with 9 bases between. This CDR3 contains 15 residues. Sequencing input: peripheral blood. The chain employs TRBV6-2 or TRBV6-3 and TRBJ1-2; D is uncertain. The source is a woman aged 60-75 years with active or convalescent COVID-19. The CDR3 loop is CASSYSGSFNYGYTF. DNA for the CDR3: TGTGCCAGCAGTTACTCGGGCAGCTTTAACTATGGCTACACCTTC.